The source of this TCR beta chain is a study of blood T cells in healthy people across ages. Whole-study findings and limits: It was the long-lived donors that had more naive CD4+ cells and higher diversity than aged donors. The diversity estimates, figures obtained from one million T cells, were considered underestimates.

Using a J-beta primer mix together with a sample-barcoded 5' primer, a second PCR was run for roughly 6 to 12 cycles. Each of the cDNA molecules was tagged by a template-switch adaptor with 12 random nucleotides. TCRdb re-derived calls from the 5' RACE reads in MiXCR, one entry per CDR3 protein. This table holds about 1.4 million distinct CDR3 sequences, roughly 60% found once. The CDR3 runs to 15 residues. V shed 5 bases and J shed 2 bases, with 16 bases lying between them. CDR1 and CDR2 from the germline V gene are MNHEY and SVGEGT. This clonotype was detected only a few times. Its antigen is still unknown. Every donor provided around 9.5 milliliters of peripheral blood.

The chain recombines TRBV6-2 or TRBV6-3 with TRBJ2-7, with TRBD1 as a possible D gene (5 bases). Input material: blood. This receptor was obtained from a young man in good health. The chain's CDR3 is CASSARQGGTYEQYF. In DNA form, the CDR3 reads TGTGCCAGCAGTGCCCGGCAGGGTGGAACCTACGAGCAGTACTTC.